This TCR beta chain was captured in a study of blood T cell repertoires in COVID-19. Profiling relied on immunoSEQ multiplex PCR, and the TCRdb table lists in-frame clones only, not all of them. Of under 300,000 clones detected, around 81% appear once; the ten largest clones hold approximately 3.6%. This CDR3 is 13 amino acids long. The germline V and J ends were trimmed by 1 base and 3 bases, with 7 bases remaining between them. Germline V CDR1 and CDR2: SGHVS, FQNEAQ. Sequencing was carried out using PBMCs or T cells enriched from blood (not recorded which). V is TRBV7-8 and J is TRBJ2-7, with D perhaps matching TRBD1 (6 bases). The TCR was taken from a man aged 45-65 years who had recovered from COVID-19. CDR3 region: CASSLGRGYEQYF. As DNA, the CDR3 is TGTGCCAGCAGCTTAGGCAGGGGCTACGAGCAGTACTTC. The complete variable domain, with remaining parts taken from reference TRBV7-8 and TRBJ2-7, reads GAGVSQSPRYKVAKRGQDVALRCDPISGHVSLFWYQQALGQGPEFLTYFQNEAQLDKSGLPSDRFFAERPEGSVSTLKIQRTQQEDSAVYLCASSLGRGYEQYFGPGTRLTVT.